A single sample is the source of the 17 T cell receptor beta chains below, sequenced in a study of shared clonotypes between healthy human individuals. The table came from immunoSEQ multiplex PCR; TCRdb's copy has only in-frame clones and leaves some out. The table shows 2 million to 2.5 million clones, with just under 95% occurring only once. Naive-designated CD8 cells lacked CD45RO, were positively enriched for CCR7, and omitted terminally differentiated effector memory CD45RA+ cells. The sample consisted of naive CD8+ T cells sorted from blood. The origin of the receptors is a young man in good health.

The V and J genes are TRBV18 and TRBJ1-2; the match to TRBD1 covers 8 bases. The CDR3 loop spans 15 amino acids. CDR1 is KGHSH and CDR2 is LQKENI in the germline V gene. The V segment lost 3 bases and the J segment 5 bases; nucleotides outside the gene matches: 8. The CDR3 protein is CASSPTSGGGYGYTF. As DNA, the CDR3 is TGTGCCAGCTCACCGACCTCAGGGGGCGGGTATGGCTACACCTTC.

The V gene is TRBV7-9, the J gene TRBJ2-7, with D tentatively TRBD2 (5 bases). Trimming cost V 1 base and J 3 bases, with 13 bases left between them. Per the germline V gene, CDR1 is SEHNR and CDR2 is FQNEAQ (reference sequence). This CDR3 is 15 amino acids long. The CDR3 reads CASSLGAGLNYEQYF. DNA of the CDR3: TGTGCCAGCAGCTTAGGTGCGGGCCTGAACTACGAGCAGTACTTC.

Details on this clone: Other DNA sequences in the same sample also yield this CDR3. The gene calls are TRBV6-5 and TRBJ2-7, with D perhaps matching TRBD2 (5 bases). The CDR3 contains 15 residues. The germline V gene encodes CDR1 MNHEY and CDR2 SVGAGI. Trimming left V 0 bases short and J 0 bases short, with 9 bases between. The CDR3 DNA sequence: TGTGCCAGCAGTTACTCCTGGACTGACTCCTACGAGCAGTACTTC. Protein product: CASSYSWTDSYEQYF.

The chain joins TRBV6-6 to TRBJ1-5, with 11 bases aligning to TRBD1. This CDR3 is built from 15 residues. The ends lost 4 bases at V and 6 bases at J; junction bases unmatched: 5. Germline assignment: CDR1 MNHNY and CDR2 SVGAGI (reference sequence). CDR3: CASSSGQGAPQPQHF. In DNA, the CDR3 is TGTGCCAGCAGTTCCGGACAGGGGGCACCTCAGCCCCAGCATTTT.

This clone was detected once. The CDR3 bases are TGTGCCAGCAGCTCTAGCCCCGATGGGGGGGGCTATGGCTACACCTTC. This sequence encodes CASSSSPDGGGYGYTF. The rearrangement uses TRBV5-5 and TRBJ1-2, with D perhaps TRBD1 (5 bases). The germline V gene has CDR1 SGHKS and CDR2 YYEKEE (reference sequence). CDR3 size: 16 residues. The V gene lost 3 bases and the J gene lost 4 bases, with 19 bases spanning the gap.

The chain carries TRBV27 and TRBJ2-5; 8 positions match TRBD2. Germline assignment: CDR1 MNHEY and CDR2 SMNVEV (reference sequence). Losses at the gene ends were 4 bases for V and 2 bases for J; bases not matched to a gene: 9. This CDR3 contains 16 residues. The CDR3 sequence: CASSSHSGGRQETQYF. The CDR3 DNA reads as TGTGCCAGCAGTTCCCACAGCGGGGGTAGACAAGAGACCCAGTACTTC.

The V and J genes are TRBV19 and TRBJ1-4; D may be TRBD1 (5 bases). V dropped 3 bases and J dropped 4 bases, with 18 bases sitting between them. The CDR3 covers 17 residues. The V gene's germline CDR1 is LNHDA and CDR2 SQIVND (reference sequence). CDR3 DNA sequence: TGTGCCAGTAGTATTTGGCAGGGACGTCTAGATAATGAAAAACTGTTTTTT. Its protein is CASSIWQGRLDNEKLFF.

The count of this clone is one. The V gene is TRBV9, the J gene TRBJ2-2; a possible D gene is TRBD2 (5 bases). Trimming shortened V by 3 bases and J by 5 bases, and 11 bases separated the two germline ends. This CDR3 is built from 14 residues. The germline V gene has CDR1 SGDLS and CDR2 YYNGEE. The CDR3: CASSGGLLTGELFF. As DNA, the CDR3 is TGTGCCAGCAGCGGCGGACTCCTGACCGGGGAGCTGTTTTTT.

The V and J genes are TRBV10-3 and TRBJ2-3; TRBD1 agrees at 9 bases. CDR3 length: 16 amino acids. V shed 0 bases and J 4 bases; nucleotides not matched to a gene: 5. CDR1 is ENHRY, CDR2 SYGVKD, per germline. The CDR3 sequence: CAISESGTGFADTQYF. In nucleotides, the CDR3 is TGTGCCATCAGTGAGTCCGGGACAGGGTTTGCAGATACGCAGTATTTT.

In regard to this clone: This sample includes further DNA sequences coding for the same CDR3. The chain employs TRBV29-1 and TRBJ2-7; D ambiguous. The CDR3 covers 11 residues. Trimming took 0 bases from V and 3 from J, leaving 3 bases between them. Germline CDR1 SQVTM, CDR2 ANQGSEA. In DNA, the CDR3 is TGCAGCGTTGAAGACCTCTACGAGCAGTACTTC. It codes for CSVEDLYEQYF.

The chain carries TRBV5-1 and TRBJ2-7; either TRBD1 or TRBD2 may fit D (5 bases each). V lost 5 bases, J lost 2 bases, and 14 bases lay in between. The germline V gene encodes CDR1 SGHRS and CDR2 YFSETQ. The CDR3 totals 14 residues. For the CDR3, the DNA is TGCGCCAGCAGAGACCCAGGGAGTCCCTACGAGCAGTACTTC. It yields the protein CASRDPGSPYEQYF.

The chain carries TRBV14 and TRBJ2-1; the match to TRBD1 covers 8 bases. Germline V gene data show CDR1 as SGHDN and CDR2 as FVKESK. With V trimmed by 1 base and J by 2 bases, 13 bases remained unmatched. The CDR3 loop spans 19 amino acids. CDR3 protein: CASSQGPALRTGTYNEQFF. The CDR3 DNA reads as TGTGCCAGCAGCCAAGGTCCCGCACTCAGGACAGGGACCTACAATGAGCAGTTCTTC. The full variable domain, with the rest looked up from reference TRBV14 and TRBJ2-1, is EAGVTQFPSHSVIEKGQTVTLRCDPISGHDNLYWYRRVMGKEIKFLLHFVKESKQDESGMPNNRFLAERTGGTYSTLKVQPAELEDSGVYFCASSQGPALRTGTYNEQFFGPGTRLTVL.

Concerning this clone: A junction end diverges from the germline sequence, so it may reflect a read error. The chain combines TRBV7-7 with TRBJ2-7; 10 bases match TRBD2. The CDR3 extends over 15 amino acids. From germline, CDR1 is SSHAT and CDR2 FNYEAQ (reference sequence). CDR3 sequence (DNA): TGTGCTAGCAGTCAGGGGACTAGCGAGTCCTACGAGCAGTACTTC. This translates into CASSQGTSESYEQYF.

This clone was counted between two and nine times. The chain is built from TRBV5-1 and TRBJ1-1; weak D call: TRBD1 (5 bases). V lost 4 bases to trimming and J lost 1 base, with 14 bases between them. The CDR3 is made up of 15 amino acids. Looked up from germline, CDR1 is SGHRS and CDR2 is YFSETQ. The CDR3 DNA reads as TGCGCCAGCAGCCCCCCGGGACGCCCGAACACTGAAGCTTTCTTT. Encoded protein: CASSPPGRPNTEAFF.

The chain uses TRBV11-3 and TRBJ2-2; 9 bases fit TRBD1. This CDR3 is built from 17 residues. V shed 4 bases and J 2 bases; nucleotides not matched to a gene: 8. CDR1 is SGHNT, CDR2 YENEEA, per germline. CDR3 in amino acids: CASSSSGTGHNTGELFF. The CDR3 nucleotides are TGTGCCAGCAGCTCATCCGGGACAGGGCATAACACCGGGGAGCTGTTTTTT.

V usage is TRBV7-6 and J usage is TRBJ2-7; possible D gene TRBD2, 7 bases. The V and J ends lost 1 base and 7 bases respectively, with 11 bases between them. CDR1 and CDR2 (germline): SGHVS, FNYEAQ. This CDR3 is 13 amino acids long. In DNA, the CDR3 is TGTGCCAGCAGCTTAGGGGGGGGCTGGGAGCAGTACTTC. Translated, it gives CASSLGGGWEQYF. The full variable domain, completed using reference TRBV7-6 and TRBJ2-7, is GAGVSQSPRYKVTKRGQDVALRCDPISGHVSLYWYRQALGQGPEFLTYFNYEAQQDKSGLPNDRFSAERPEGSISTLTIQRTEQRDSAMYRCASSLGGGWEQYFGPGTRLTVT.

This chain uses TRBV2 with TRBJ1-2, with 7 nucleotides matching TRBD1. Trimming took 7 bases from V and 1 from J; bases not matched to a gene: 6. CDR1 is SNHLY and CDR2 is FYNNEI in the germline V gene. The CDR3 spans 14 residues. The CDR3, as DNA: TGTGCCAGCAACCGGGACAGTTTTAACTATGGCTACACCTTC. Translated: CASNRDSFNYGYTF. Looking up the rest from reference TRBV2 and TRBJ1-2 gives the full variable domain: EPEVTQTPSHQVTQMGQEVILRCVPISNHLYFYWYRQILGQKVEFLVSFYNNEISEKSEIFDDQFSVERPDGSNFTLKIRSTKLEDSAMYFCASNRDSFNYGYTFGSGTRLTVV.